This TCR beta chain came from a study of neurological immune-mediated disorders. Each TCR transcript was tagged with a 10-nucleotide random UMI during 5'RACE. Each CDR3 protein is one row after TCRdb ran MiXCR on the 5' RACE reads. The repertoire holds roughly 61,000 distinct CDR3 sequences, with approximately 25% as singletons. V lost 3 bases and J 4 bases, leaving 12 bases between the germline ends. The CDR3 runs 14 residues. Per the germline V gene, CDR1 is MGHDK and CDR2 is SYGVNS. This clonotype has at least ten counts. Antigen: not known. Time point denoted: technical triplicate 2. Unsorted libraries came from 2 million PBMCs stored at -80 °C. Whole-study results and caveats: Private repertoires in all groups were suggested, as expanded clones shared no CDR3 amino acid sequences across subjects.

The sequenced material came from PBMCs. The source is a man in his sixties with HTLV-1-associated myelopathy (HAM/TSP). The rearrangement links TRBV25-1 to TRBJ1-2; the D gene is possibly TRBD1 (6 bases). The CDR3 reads CASSEGQGPYGYTF. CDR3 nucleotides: TGTGCCAGCAGTGAGGGGCAGGGGCCCTATGGCTACACCTTC.